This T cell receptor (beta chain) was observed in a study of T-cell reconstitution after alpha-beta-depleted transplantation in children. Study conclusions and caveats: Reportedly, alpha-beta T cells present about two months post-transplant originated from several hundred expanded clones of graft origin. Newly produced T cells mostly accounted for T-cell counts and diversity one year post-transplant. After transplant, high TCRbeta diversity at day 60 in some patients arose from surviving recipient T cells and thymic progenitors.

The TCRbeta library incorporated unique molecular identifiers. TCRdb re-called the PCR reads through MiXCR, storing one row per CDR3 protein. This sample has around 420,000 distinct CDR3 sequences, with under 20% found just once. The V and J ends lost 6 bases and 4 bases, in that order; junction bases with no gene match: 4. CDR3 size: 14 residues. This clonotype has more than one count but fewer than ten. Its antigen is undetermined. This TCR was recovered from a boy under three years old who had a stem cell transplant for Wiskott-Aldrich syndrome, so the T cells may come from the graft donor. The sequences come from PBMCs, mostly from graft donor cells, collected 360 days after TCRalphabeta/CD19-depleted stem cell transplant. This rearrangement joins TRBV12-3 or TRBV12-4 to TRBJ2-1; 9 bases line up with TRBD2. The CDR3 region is CASRGSGGYNEQFF. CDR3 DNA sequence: TGTGCCAGCAGGGGTAGCGGGGGTTACAATGAGCAGTTCTTC.